These 28 T cell receptor beta chains share one sample of origin, sequenced in a study of T cells in Graves' hyperthyroidism and ophthalmopathy. RNA transcripts provided the source from which TCR beta CDR3 regions were amplified. In the first-round RT-PCR of the TCR CDR3, the HTBI primer set was used. TCRdb reprocessed the multiplex PCR reads with MiXCR, giving one entry per CDR3 protein. The repertoire holds 330,000 or so distinct CDR3 sequences, with roughly a fifth as singletons. Sequencing was performed on blood. The receptors were sampled from a man aged 45-60 years with Graves' ophthalmopathy.

The rearrangement joins TRBV11-2 to TRBJ1-1; D is unresolved. CDR1 and CDR2 (germline): SGHAT, FQNNGV. V was clipped by 2 bases and J by 5 bases, with 3 bases between them. The CDR3 has 11 amino acids. The CDR3 reads CASSLQTEAFF. CDR3 coding DNA: TGTGCCAGCAGCTTACAAACTGAAGCTTTCTTT.

This rearrangement joins TRBV25-1 to TRBJ2-1; possible D gene TRBD2, 8 bases. Germline V gene sequence: CDR1 MGHDK, CDR2 SYGVNS. This CDR3 is built from 14 residues. Trimming removed 8 bases at V and 7 bases at J, with 18 bases between. CDR3 protein: CASRRQGGGNEQFF. The CDR3 DNA sequence: TGTGCCAGCCGAAGACAGGGCGGGGGGAATGAGCAGTTCTTC.

In this sample, this clonotype turned up many times. The rearrangement links TRBV11-2 to TRBJ2-7, with TRBD2 matching 9 bases. Trimming removed 5 bases from V and 2 bases from J; junction bases left unmatched: 4. Germline V gene data show CDR1 as SGHAT and CDR2 as FQNNGV. This CDR3 contains 14 residues. CDR3 loop: CASSPTSGTYEQYF. Written as DNA, the CDR3 is TGTGCCAGCAGCCCGACTAGCGGTACCTACGAGCAGTACTTC.

This clonotype has just a few counts. The V call is TRBV6-2 or TRBV6-3, the J call TRBJ2-7; 7 bases line up with TRBD2. Trimming cost V 2 bases and J 2 bases; bases outside gene matches: 12. The germline V gene encodes CDR1 MNHEY and CDR2 SVGEGT. There are 17 residues in the CDR3. In nucleotides, the CDR3 is TGTGCCAGCAGTTACATCAGGGCGGCGGGAGCTACCTACGAGCAGTACTTC. Protein: CASSYIRAAGATYEQYF.

There are a few counts of this clonotype. V is TRBV5-4 and J is TRBJ2-5; 9 positions match TRBD1. The junction had 13 bases not matched to a gene; V was cut back by 2 bases and J by 5 bases. CDR3 length: 17 residues. Germline V lookup: CDR1 SGHNT, CDR2 YYREEE (reference sequence). CDR3 region: CASSFGGTGPPGETQYF. For the CDR3, the DNA is TGTGCCAGCAGCTTCGGAGGGACAGGGCCCCCCGGGGAGACCCAGTACTTC.

Many counts were recorded for this clonotype. V is TRBV11-2 and J is TRBJ2-7; D possibly corresponds to TRBD2 (6 bases). V gave up 3 bases and J gave up 3 bases, with 9 bases separating them. Germline CDR1 and CDR2: SGHAT and FQNNGV. The CDR3 sequence is 13 residues long. CDR3 in DNA: TGTGCCAGCAGCTTCGGCGGGATCTACGAGCAGTACTTC. Its protein is CASSFGGIYEQYF.

J is TRBJ2-7 and V is TRBV28; possibly TRBD2 for D (6 bases). Deletions cut 0 bases from V and 4 bases from J, with 10 bases between. This CDR3 comprises 14 residues. CDR1 is MDHEN and CDR2 is SYDVKM in the germline V gene. The CDR3 here is CASSLWGGVYEQYF. CDR3 nucleotides: TGTGCCAGCAGTTTATGGGGCGGGGTGTACGAGCAGTACTTC.

This chain links TRBV6-1 with TRBJ2-5, with a tentative D call TRBD2 (6 bases). The V and J ends lost 5 bases and 5 bases respectively, with 12 bases between them. This CDR3 comprises 13 residues. Germline CDR1 and CDR2: MNHNS and SASEGT. Written as DNA, the CDR3 is TGTGCCAGCAGTTCCCAACGGGGGGAGACCCAGTACTTC. Translation gives CASSSQRGETQYF.

This clonotype was seen more than once but under ten times. The chain joins TRBV9 to TRBJ2-1, with TRBD2 identical over 12 bases. This CDR3 has 15 residues. Germline trimming cut 3 bases from V and 9 bases from J; bases unmatched to any gene: 7. Germline CDR1 is SGDLS and CDR2 is YYNGEE. The CDR3 DNA follows: TGTGCCAGCAGCGGACTAGCGGGAGTATTTAGTGAGCAGTTCTTC. Translation: CASSGLAGVFSEQFF.

The table lists this clonotype with many counts. This rearrangement joins TRBV3-1 to TRBJ2-2; 10 bases are a match to TRBD1. The CDR3 has 14 residues. Germline V CDR1 and CDR2: LGHDT, YNNKEL (reference sequence). The V and J ends lost 4 bases and 7 bases, in that order; junction bases with no gene match: 3. DNA for the CDR3: TGTGCCAGCAGCCTACGGACAGGGGGCGGGGAGCTGTTTTTT. It yields the protein CASSLRTGGGELFF. The full variable domain, completed using reference TRBV3-1 and TRBJ2-2, is DTAVSQTPKYLVTQMGNDKSIKCEQNLGHDTMYWYKQDSKKFLKIMFSYNNKELIINETVPNRFSPKSPDKAHLNLHINSLELGDSAVYFCASSLRTGGGELFFGEGSRLTVL.

This clonotype was detected only a few times. V gene TRBV14 combines with J gene TRBJ2-7, with D hard to call. Per the germline V gene, CDR1 is SGHDN and CDR2 is FVKESK. V lost 4 bases and J 7 bases, leaving 17 bases between the germline ends. This CDR3 is built from 14 residues. The CDR3 spells CASSLHEGPGEQYF. The CDR3 DNA reads as TGTGCCAGCAGCCTCCATGAAGGCCCTGGAGAGCAGTACTTC.

This clonotype was recorded many times. The chain combines TRBV19 with TRBJ2-1, with 9 bases matching TRBD2. The CDR3 extends over 14 amino acids. V shed 3 bases and J 7 bases; nucleotides not matched to a gene: 4. The germline gives CDR1 LNHDA, CDR2 SQIVND (reference sequence). The CDR3 DNA reads as TGTGCCAGTAGTATTCTAGCGGGACTGAATGAGCAGTTCTTC. Protein product: CASSILAGLNEQFF.

In its sample, this clonotype was seen a few times. This chain links TRBV29-1 with TRBJ2-3; 11 nucleotides align to TRBD2. This CDR3 is 13 amino acids long. CDR1 and CDR2 (germline): SQVTM, ANQGSEA. The junction had 9 bases not matched to a gene; V was cut back by 8 bases and J by 8 bases. The CDR3: CSSLAGGSGTQYF. The CDR3, as DNA: TGCAGCTCCTTAGCGGGAGGGTCGGGTACGCAGTATTTT.

In DNA form, the CDR3 reads TGTGCCAGTAGTATAACCCCGACAGGAATACGCCACGAGCAGTACTTC. The encoded protein is CASSITPTGIRHEQYF. This rearrangement joins TRBV19 to TRBJ2-7, with D tentatively TRBD1 (6 bases). The CDR3 length is 16 residues. The V end lost 2 bases, the J end lost 5 bases, and 19 bases lay between the germline ends. The germline V gene has CDR1 LNHDA and CDR2 SQIVND (reference sequence). Full variable domain (rest looked up from reference TRBV19 and TRBJ2-7): DGGITQSPKYLFRKEGQNVTLSCEQNLNHDAMYWYRQDPGQGLRLIYYSQIVNDFQKGDIAEGYSVSREKKESFPLTVTSAQKNPTAFYLCASSITPTGIRHEQYFGPGTRLTVT.

The chain couples TRBV4-1 to TRBJ1-1; unclear D gene. Germline CDR1 is MGHRA and CDR2 is YSYEKL. V was pared by 4 bases and J by 7 bases, with 10 bases between. The CDR3 extends over 12 amino acids. CDR3 in amino acids: CASSPPTGEAFF. DNA of the CDR3: TGCGCCAGCAGCCCCCCCACTGGTGAAGCTTTCTTT.

The chain couples TRBV2 to TRBJ2-2, with 9 bases identical to TRBD1. CDR3 length: 15 residues. V shed 6 bases and J 5 bases; nucleotides not matched to a gene: 7. The germline gives CDR1 SNHLY, CDR2 FYNNEI. The CDR3 is CASRRDRASTGELFF. As DNA, the CDR3 is TGTGCCAGCAGGAGGGACAGGGCTTCTACCGGGGAGCTGTTTTTT.

The chain combines TRBV19 with TRBJ2-1; 8 nucleotides agree with TRBD2. Trimming at V came to 3 bases and at J to 9 bases, leaving 7 bases not matched to a gene. The CDR3 runs 14 residues. The germline V gene has CDR1 LNHDA and CDR2 SQIVND (reference sequence). CDR3 residues: CASSIPGGFSEQFF. CDR3 DNA sequence: TGTGCCAGTAGTATCCCGGGAGGGTTTAGTGAGCAGTTCTTC.

Written as DNA, the CDR3 is TGTGCCAGCAGCTTACCACACATCACAGGTGGCTACACCTTC. Protein sequence: CASSLPHITGGYTF. The chain has TRBV7-9 and TRBJ1-2; a possible D gene is TRBD1 (5 bases). Trimming cost V 2 bases and J 7 bases, with 14 bases left between them. Per the germline V gene, CDR1 is SEHNR and CDR2 is FQNEAQ (reference sequence). The CDR3 is made up of 14 amino acids.

The chain links TRBV6-1 to TRBJ2-5; TRBD2 might be the D (5 bases). V dropped 7 bases and J dropped 6 bases, with 12 bases sitting between them. This CDR3 spans 12 amino acids. Germline CDR1 is MNHNS and CDR2 is SASEGT. The CDR3, as DNA: TGTGCCAGCACGGCGGACTCCCAGACCCAGTACTTC. Protein: CASTADSQTQYF.

Remarks on this clonotype: One end of the junction fails to match germline, which may point to a read error. This chain links TRBV24-1 with TRBJ2-7; 9 bases are shared with TRBD1. The CDR3 extends over 17 amino acids. CDR1 is KGHDR and CDR2 is SFDVKD in the germline V gene. CDR3 bases: TGTGCCACCAGTAATTTGCATCCGGGGACAGGGATCCACGAGCAGTACTTC. This sequence encodes CATSNLHPGTGIHEQYF.

This sequence joins TRBV6-2 or TRBV6-3 and TRBJ2-2; 10 bases line up with TRBD1. Germline loops: CDR1 MNHEY, CDR2 SVGEGT. The length of the CDR3 is 17 residues. V lost 1 base, J lost 5 bases, and 7 bases stayed unmatched. The CDR3 region is CASSYLAGTGETGELFF. CDR3 nucleotide sequence: TGTGCCAGCAGTTACTTAGCCGGGACAGGGGAGACCGGGGAGCTGTTTTTT.

This clonotype occurred many times. V is TRBV28 and J is TRBJ1-1; D possibly corresponds to TRBD1 (6 bases). From germline, CDR1 is MDHEN and CDR2 SYDVKM. V dropped 3 bases and J dropped 6 bases, with 20 bases sitting between them. This CDR3 is built from 16 residues. CDR3 DNA sequence: TGTGCCAGCAGTTTTCCCAGAGGTGGGGGCTCATCTGAAGCTTTCTTT. The encoded protein is CASSFPRGGGSSEAFF.

This clonotype was seen ten or more times. The chain links TRBV11-2 to TRBJ1-1; TRBD1 agrees at 7 bases. Germline CDR1 SGHAT, CDR2 FQNNGV. The CDR3 consists of 16 residues. The V and J ends lost 7 bases and 4 bases, in that order; junction bases with no gene match: 15. The CDR3 loop reads CASTRGAGKTGTEAFF. The CDR3 region has the DNA TGTGCCAGCACCAGGGGGGCAGGAAAAACGGGCACTGAAGCTTTCTTT.

This clonotype was detected only a few times. The CDR3 DNA reads as TGCAGTGCTAACAGGGATTTAACGCAGCCCCAGCATTTT. As protein: CSANRDLTQPQHF. The gene calls are TRBV20-1 and TRBJ1-5; maybe TRBD1 (6 bases). Between the trimmed V and J ends, which lost 4 bases and 7 bases, there was a span of 14 bases. CDR1 and CDR2 (germline): DFQATT, SNEGSKA (reference sequence). This CDR3 contains 13 residues.

In this sample, this clonotype turned up a few times. DNA of the CDR3: TGTGCCAGCAGCCCAACAGGGAGGGATAATCAGCCCCAGCATTTT. Translated: CASSPTGRDNQPQHF. This chain connects TRBV12-3 or TRBV12-4 to TRBJ1-5; tentative D call: TRBD1 (6 bases). The CDR3 contains 15 residues. The germline V and J ends were trimmed by 6 bases and 4 bases, with 16 bases remaining between them.

The chain carries TRBV27 and TRBJ2-3, with a possible D match to TRBD1 (10 bases). Germline lookup yields CDR1 MNHEY and CDR2 SMNVEV (reference sequence). The CDR3 is made up of 17 amino acids. V lost 6 bases and J 4 bases, leaving 23 bases between the germline ends. CDR3 bases: TGTGCCAGCAGAGGACAGGGGGGTAGCGGGAGATCAGATACGCAGTATTTT. This gives the protein CASRGQGGSGRSDTQYF.

This clonotype has a handful of counts. The genes are TRBV28 and TRBJ2-1, with D perhaps TRBD2 (5 bases). Trimming cost V 6 bases and J 5 bases, with 23 bases left between them. Looked up from germline, CDR1 is MDHEN and CDR2 is SYDVKM. The CDR3 has 17 residues. CDR3 DNA: TGTGCCAGCAGATCTTGGGTCGTGGGGAGAGGTGACAATGAGCAGTTCTTC. It yields the protein CASRSWVVGRGDNEQFF.

The table lists this clonotype with a few counts. CDR3 sequence (DNA): TGTGCCAGCAGTTTGCCGGGACTCCGGAACGGGGAGCAGTACTTC. It is translated as CASSLPGLRNGEQYF. The chain has TRBV27 and TRBJ2-7; D may be TRBD2 (6 bases). The V end lost 3 bases, the J end lost 7 bases, and 19 bases lay between the germline ends. Germline lookup yields CDR1 MNHEY and CDR2 SMNVEV (reference sequence). The CDR3 has 15 amino acids.